The clone carrying this T cell receptor beta chain has a count of ten or more. Its antigen is still unknown. Using a J-beta primer mix together with a sample-barcoded 5' primer, a second PCR was run for roughly 6 to 12 cycles. TCRdb re-derived calls from the 5' RACE reads in MiXCR, one entry per CDR3 protein. The table shows more than 1,000,000 distinct CDR3 sequences, with approximately 25% occurring only once. The data were taken from a study of blood T cells in healthy people across ages. General study points: Relative to aged donors, long-lived donors carried more naive CD4+ cells and displayed higher diversity.

CDR1 is KGHDR, CDR2 SFDVKD, per germline. The CDR3 runs 16 residues. V dropped 1 base and J dropped 3 bases, with 12 bases sitting between them. Another study also made use of these data, one on T cells of mothers and their children. That report adds: Researchers found no T cell clones that were persistent and microchimeric.

Sequencing input: blood. The clonotype comes from a girl aged 2-10 years in good health. The V gene is TRBV24-1, the J gene TRBJ1-3, with D unclear. The CDR3: CATSDFQEGYGNTIYF. CDR3 sequence (DNA): TGTGCCACCAGTGATTTCCAAGAGGGTTATGGAAACACCATATATTTT.